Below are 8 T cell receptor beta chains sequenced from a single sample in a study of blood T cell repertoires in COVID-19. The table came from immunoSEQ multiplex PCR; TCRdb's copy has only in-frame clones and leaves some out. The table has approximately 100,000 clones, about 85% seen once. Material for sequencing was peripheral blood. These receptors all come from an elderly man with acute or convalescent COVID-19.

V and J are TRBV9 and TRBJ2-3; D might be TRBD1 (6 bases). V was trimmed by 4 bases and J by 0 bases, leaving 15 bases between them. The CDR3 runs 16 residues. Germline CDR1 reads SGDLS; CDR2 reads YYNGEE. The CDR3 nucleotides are TGTGCCAGCAGCCCACAGGGATCCGCAAGCACAGATACGCAGTATTTT. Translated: CASSPQGSASTDTQYF.

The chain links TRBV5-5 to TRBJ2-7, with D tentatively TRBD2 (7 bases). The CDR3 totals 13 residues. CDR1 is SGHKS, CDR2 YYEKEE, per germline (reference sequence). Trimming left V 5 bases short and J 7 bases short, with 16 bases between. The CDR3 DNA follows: TGTGCCAGCAGTCTGGGGGGGCCGGGGGAGCAGTACTTC. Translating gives CASSLGGPGEQYF.

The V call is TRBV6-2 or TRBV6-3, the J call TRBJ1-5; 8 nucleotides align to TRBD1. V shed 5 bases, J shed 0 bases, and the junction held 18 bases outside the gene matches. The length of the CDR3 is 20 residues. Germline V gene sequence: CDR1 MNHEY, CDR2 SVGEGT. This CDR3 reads CASSNLPQGVFIPSNQPQHF. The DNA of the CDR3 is TGTGCCAGCAGTAACCTTCCACAGGGGGTCTTCATACCTAGCAATCAGCCCCAGCATTTT.

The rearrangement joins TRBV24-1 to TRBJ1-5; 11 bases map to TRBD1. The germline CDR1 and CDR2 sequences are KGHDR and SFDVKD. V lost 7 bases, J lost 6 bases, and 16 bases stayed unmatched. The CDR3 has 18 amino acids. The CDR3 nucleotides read TGTGCCACCAGCCCCGGGACAGGGGGATCGCGCAGCGGTCAGCCCCAGCATTTT. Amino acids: CATSPGTGGSRSGQPQHF.

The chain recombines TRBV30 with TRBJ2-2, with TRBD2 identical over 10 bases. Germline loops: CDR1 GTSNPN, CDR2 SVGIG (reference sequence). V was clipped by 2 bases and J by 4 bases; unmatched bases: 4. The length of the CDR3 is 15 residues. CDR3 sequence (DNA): TGTGCCTGGAGTAAAAGACTAGCGGGCACCGGGGAGCTGTTTTTT. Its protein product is CAWSKRLAGTGELFF.

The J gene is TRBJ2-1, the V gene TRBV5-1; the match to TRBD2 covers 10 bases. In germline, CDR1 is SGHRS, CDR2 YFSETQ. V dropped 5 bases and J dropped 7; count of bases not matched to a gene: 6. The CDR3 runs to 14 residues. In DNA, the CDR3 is TGCGCCAGCAGTCGGAGCGGGAGGGATAATGAGCAGTTCTTC. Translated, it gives CASSRSGRDNEQFF. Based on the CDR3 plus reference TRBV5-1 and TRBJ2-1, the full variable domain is KAGVTQTPRYLIKTRGQQVTLSCSPISGHRSVSWYQQTPGQGLQFLFEYFSETQRNKGNFPGRFSGRQFSNSRSEMNVSTLELGDSALYLCASSRSGRDNEQFFGPGTRLTVL.

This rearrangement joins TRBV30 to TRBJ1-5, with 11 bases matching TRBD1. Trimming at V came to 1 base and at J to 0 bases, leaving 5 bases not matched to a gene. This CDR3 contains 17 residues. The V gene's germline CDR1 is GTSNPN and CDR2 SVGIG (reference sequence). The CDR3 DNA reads TGTGCCTGGAGTGCCGGGACAGGGGGTCTTAGCAATCAGCCCCAGCATTTT. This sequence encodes CAWSAGTGGLSNQPQHF.

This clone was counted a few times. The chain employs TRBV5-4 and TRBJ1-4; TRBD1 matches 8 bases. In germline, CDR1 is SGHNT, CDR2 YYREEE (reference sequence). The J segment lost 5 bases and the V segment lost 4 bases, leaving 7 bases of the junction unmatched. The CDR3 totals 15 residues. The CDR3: CASSRAGTGNEKLFF. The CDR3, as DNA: TGTGCCAGCAGCCGGGCCGGGACAGGAAATGAAAAACTGTTTTTT.